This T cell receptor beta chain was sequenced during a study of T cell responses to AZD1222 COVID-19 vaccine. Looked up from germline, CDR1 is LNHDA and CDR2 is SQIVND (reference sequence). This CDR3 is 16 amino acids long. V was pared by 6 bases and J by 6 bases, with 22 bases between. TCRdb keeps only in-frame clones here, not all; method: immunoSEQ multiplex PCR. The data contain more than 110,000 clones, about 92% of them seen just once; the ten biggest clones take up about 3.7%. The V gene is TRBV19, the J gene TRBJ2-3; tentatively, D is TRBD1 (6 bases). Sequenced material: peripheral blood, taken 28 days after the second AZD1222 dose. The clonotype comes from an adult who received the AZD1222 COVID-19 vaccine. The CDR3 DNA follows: TGTGCCAGTAGCAAAAACAGGGAGATGTTGGCCGATACGCAGTATTTT. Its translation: CASSKNREMLADTQYF. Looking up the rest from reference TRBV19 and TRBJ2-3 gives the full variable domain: DGGITQSPKYLFRKEGQNVTLSCEQNLNHDAMYWYRQDPGQGLRLIYYSQIVNDFQKGDIAEGYSVSREKKESFPLTVTSAQKNPTAFYLCASSKNREMLADTQYFGPGTRLTVL.